One and the same sample provided the 10 T cell receptor beta chains below, sequenced in a study of neurological immune-mediated disorders. TCRdb independently ran MiXCR on the 5' RACE reads; one entry per CDR3 protein. Among approximately 86,000 distinct CDR3 sequences listed, just over 2.5% were seen once. The sequenced material came from PBMCs. The receptors originated from a young woman with multiple sclerosis.

This clonotype has ten or more counts. The chain joins TRBV11-3 to TRBJ2-5; perhaps TRBD1 as D (6 bases). This CDR3 is 14 amino acids long. Germline V lookup: CDR1 SGHNT, CDR2 YENEEA. With 1 base removed from V and 5 bases from J, the gap between germline ends came to 11 bases. The CDR3 here is CASSLVAGEETQYF. Written as DNA, the CDR3 is TGTGCCAGCAGCTTAGTAGCAGGGGAGGAGACCCAGTACTTC.

This clonotype was observed at least ten times. This chain uses TRBV20-1 with TRBJ2-7; D is perhaps TRBD1 (6 bases). Germline V CDR1 and CDR2: DFQATT, SNEGSKA (reference sequence). This CDR3 is built from 15 residues. Trimming stripped 5 bases from V and 1 base from J, with 18 bases between. The CDR3 here is CSAATGKDGSYEQYF. The DNA for the CDR3 is TGCAGTGCTGCAACAGGGAAAGATGGGTCCTACGAGCAGTACTTC.

This clonotype was seen many times. This chain connects TRBV5-1 to TRBJ2-1, with a tentative D call TRBD1 (6 bases). Germline CDR1 reads SGHRS; CDR2 reads YFSETQ. The CDR3 sequence is 14 residues long. Trimming left V 4 bases short and J 4 bases short, with 12 bases between. CDR3 sequence (DNA): TGCGCCAGCAGCCCCGGACAGCTATACAATGAGCAGTTCTTC. It yields the protein CASSPGQLYNEQFF. Combining the CDR3 with reference TRBV5-1 and TRBJ2-1 gives the whole variable domain KAGVTQTPRYLIKTRGQQVTLSCSPISGHRSVSWYQQTPGQGLQFLFEYFSETQRNKGNFPGRFSGRQFSNSRSEMNVSTLELGDSALYLCASSPGQLYNEQFFGPGTRLTVL.

This clonotype was counted many times. V and J are TRBV20-1 and TRBJ1-5; 7 bases fit TRBD1. Trimming cost V 0 bases and J 1 base; bases outside gene matches: 0. Looked up from germline, CDR1 is DFQATT and CDR2 is SNEGSKA (reference sequence). This CDR3 is 14 amino acids long. In nucleotides, the CDR3 is TGCAGTGCTAGAGAGGGACAGAGCAATCAGCCCCAGCATTTT. It translates to CSAREGQSNQPQHF.

Many counts were recorded for this clonotype. The rearrangement uses TRBV5-5 and TRBJ1-1; D is perhaps TRBD1 (6 bases). CDR1 is SGHKS, CDR2 YYEKEE, per germline (reference sequence). CDR3 size: 16 residues. V lost 1 base and J 2 bases, leaving 15 bases between the germline ends. The CDR3 DNA follows: TGTGCCAGCAGCTTGAGGTTCGGGACACCAAACACTGAAGCTTTCTTT. Its protein is CASSLRFGTPNTEAFF.

The rearrangement joins TRBV7-2 to TRBJ2-3, with 7 bases fitting TRBD2. The CDR3 sequence is 16 residues long. Germline V CDR1 and CDR2: SGHTA, FQGNSA. With V trimmed by 5 bases and J by 3 bases, 11 bases remained unmatched. The CDR3, as DNA: TGTGCCAGCAGCGCGGGGAGGGCCCACTATACAGATACGCAGTATTTT. It encodes CASSAGRAHYTDTQYF.

This clonotype occurred many times. V usage is TRBV28 and J usage is TRBJ2-7; no clear D. The V end lost 3 bases, the J end lost 6 bases, and 12 bases lay between the germline ends. Germline assignment: CDR1 MDHEN and CDR2 SYDVKM. This CDR3 comprises 13 residues. CDR3 sequence: CASSLGVDPEQYF. As DNA, the CDR3 is TGTGCCAGCAGTTTGGGTGTCGATCCCGAGCAGTACTTC.

Turning to this clonotype: Being one base from a much bigger clone, this may be a read error. The rearrangement links TRBV12-3 or TRBV12-4 to TRBJ1-4, with D possibly being TRBD1 (6 bases). The CDR3 loop spans 12 amino acids. The DNA of the CDR3 is TGTGACACCAACAGGGTCGGGGAAAAACTGTTTTTT. Its protein product is CDTNRVGEKLFF.

This clonotype was seen many times. The genes are TRBV20-1 and TRBJ2-3, with D possibly TRBD1 on 6 matching bases. This CDR3 contains 16 residues. Germline CDR1 DFQATT, CDR2 SNEGSKA (reference sequence). This chain's CDR3 is CSARSTEGVESDTQYF. The CDR3 DNA reads TGCAGCGCACGGTCGACAGAGGGGGTAGAGTCAGATACGCAGTATTTT.

V gene TRBV20-1 combines with J gene TRBJ1-1; the D gene is possibly TRBD1 (5 bases). CDR1 is DFQATT and CDR2 is SNEGSKA in the germline V gene (reference sequence). CDR3 length equals 15 residues. V was shortened by 2 bases and J by 1 base, with 14 bases between the two germline ends. CDR3 bases: TGCAGTGCTAGACAGCAGGGCAACGGGAACACTGAAGCTTTCTTT. Translation gives CSARQQGNGNTEAFF.